Below, one T cell receptor beta chain is given with its context. Its antigen is as yet unknown. Trimming left V 1 base short and J 6 bases short, with 12 bases between. CDR3 size: 14 residues. Germline loops: CDR1 SEHNR, CDR2 FQNEAQ (reference sequence). Positive CCR7 selection of CD45RO-negative cells yielded the naive CD8 cells, and terminally differentiated effector memory CD45RA+ cells were excluded. Sorted-subset replicate PCRs used roughly 210 ng of genomic DNA. This amount corresponded to 33,000 or so T cell genomes. Using immunoSEQ multiplex PCR, the repertoire was profiled, and TCRdb retains in-frame clones only, with some absent. The top ten hold under 2% of the sample, which has roughly 2.1 million clones, more than 85% seen once. The data are from a study of shared clonotypes between healthy human individuals. Across the study: Each donor's CD4 naive and CD4 memory cells filled three plates apiece, CD8 naive two, and CD8 memory one. Whole-study results and caveats: Clonotypes shared by all four sorted-subset donors had higher generation probabilities than non-shared clonotypes.

The chain carries TRBV7-9 and TRBJ1-1; the D is unclear. Sequenced material: naive CD8+ T cells from PBMCs. This receptor was identified in a man aged 18 to 29 in good health. Some clones in this sample may be carry-over from other donors' samples. This chain's CDR3 is CASSLVLAPAEAFF. The CDR3 coding sequence is TGTGCCAGCAGCTTAGTTCTTGCGCCTGCTGAAGCTTTCTTT.